This T cell receptor beta chain originates from a study of blood T cell repertoires in COVID-19. Original handling: Reference gene primer amplification in the assay estimated nucleated cell counts. Libraries were prepared by immunoSEQ multiplex PCR; TCRdb keeps only in-frame clonotypes and omits some of them. The DNA gave D and trimming, while V, J and clone size come from that table. The repertoire holds fewer than 350,000 clones, with under 90% as singletons. Material for sequencing was peripheral blood. The TCR was taken from a woman aged 60-70 years with active or convalescent COVID-19.

For the CDR3, the DNA is TGTGCCAGCAGGGGGGACGGACTAGCCTATGGCTACACCTTC. Its translation: CASRGDGLAYGYTF. V gene TRBV2 combines with J gene TRBJ1-2; TRBD1 is a possible D gene (5 bases). Germline V gene sequence: CDR1 SNHLY, CDR2 FYNNEI. The CDR3 runs to 14 residues. V was pared by 6 bases and J by 4 bases, with 15 bases between. Together with reference TRBV2 and TRBJ1-2, the CDR3 gives the full variable domain: EPEVTQTPSHQVTQMGQEVILRCVPISNHLYFYWYRQILGQKVEFLVSFYNNEISEKSEIFDDQFSVERPDGSNFTLKIRSTKLEDSAMYFCASRGDGLAYGYTFGSGTRLTVV.